The 20 T cell receptor beta chains listed next were all sequenced from one sample in a study of shared clonotypes between healthy human individuals. Assay: immunoSEQ multiplex PCR; the TCRdb copy retains only in-frame clones and omits some. Here the sample spans about 1.5 million clones, approximately 97% being singletons. Material for sequencing was naive CD4+ T cells sorted from blood. The subset denotes: CD45RA+ positively selected. These receptors were obtained from a man aged 25-45 years in good health.

The chain has TRBV5-1 and TRBJ2-1; no definite D call. Germline CDR1 SGHRS, CDR2 YFSETQ. The CDR3 is 13 amino acids. Trimming took off 1 base at V and 8 bases at J, with 10 bases between the two ends. This chain's CDR3 is CASSLFLTDEQFF. The CDR3 DNA is TGCGCCAGCAGCTTGTTCCTCACGGATGAGCAGTTCTTC.

This chain links TRBV5-1 with TRBJ2-1; possible D gene TRBD1, 5 bases. The CDR3 extends over 11 amino acids. Deletions cut 2 bases from V and 8 bases from J, with 5 bases between. Per germline, CDR1 SGHRS and CDR2 YFSETQ. CDR3 sequence: CASSFRDEQFF. The CDR3 bases are TGCGCCAGCAGCTTCAGGGATGAGCAGTTCTTC.

The chain is built from TRBV28 and TRBJ1-2; D is perhaps TRBD1 (6 bases). CDR1 and CDR2 (germline): MDHEN, SYDVKM. The V gene lost 5 bases and the J gene lost 7 bases, with 11 bases spanning the gap. This CDR3 region has 12 residues. The CDR3 protein is CASSPGQFGYTF. CDR3 nucleotide sequence: TGTGCCAGCAGTCCTGGACAGTTTGGCTACACCTTC.

CDR3 DNA: TGTGCCAGCTCACCCGGGGACAGGGGGACTTACGAGCAGTACTTC. It yields the protein CASSPGDRGTYEQYF. J is TRBJ2-7 and V is TRBV18, with 11 bases lining up with TRBD1. This CDR3 has 15 residues. Germline CDR1 KGHSH, CDR2 LQKENI. The junction had 5 bases not matched to a gene; V was cut back by 3 bases and J by 4 bases. Using reference TRBV18 and TRBJ2-7 for the parts outside the CDR3, the full variable domain is NAGVMQNPRHLVRRRGQEARLRCSPMKGHSHVYWYRQLPEEGLKFMVYLQKENIIDESGMPKERFSAEFPKEGPSILRIQQVVRGDSAAYFCASSPGDRGTYEQYFGPGTRLTVT.

The rearrangement uses TRBV28 and TRBJ2-5; 11 bases match TRBD2. CDR1 and CDR2 from the germline V gene are MDHEN and SYDVKM. The CDR3 has 15 amino acids. V lost 5 bases, J lost 1 base, and 3 bases stayed unmatched. CDR3 region: CASSGTSGPQETQYF. The CDR3 DNA sequence: TGTGCCAGCAGTGGGACTAGCGGTCCCCAAGAGACCCAGTACTTC.

The V call is TRBV7-2, the J call TRBJ2-1; TRBD2 matches 8 bases. Looked up from germline, CDR1 is SGHTA and CDR2 is FQGNSA. The CDR3 spans 15 residues. With V trimmed by 2 bases and J by 3 bases, 3 bases remained unmatched. This CDR3 is CASSLRREVYNEQFF. The CDR3 region has the DNA TGTGCCAGCAGCTTACGGCGGGAGGTCTACAATGAGCAGTTCTTC.

J is TRBJ1-1 and V is TRBV19; perhaps TRBD1 as D (5 bases). The germline V gene has CDR1 LNHDA and CDR2 SQIVND (reference sequence). The CDR3 sequence is 12 residues long. Trimming stripped 3 bases from V and 11 bases from J, with 13 bases between. The CDR3, as DNA: TGTGCCAGTAGTATCCGCGGGGCGTGGGCTTTCTTT. Its translation: CASSIRGAWAFF.

The gene calls are TRBV28 and TRBJ2-4; 12 bases fit TRBD1. CDR3 length: 15 amino acids. Germline-derived CDR1 and CDR2 are MDHEN and SYDVKM. The J segment lost 4 bases and the V segment lost 6 bases, leaving 4 bases of the junction unmatched. This CDR3 reads CASRGQGAGKNIQYF. CDR3 DNA sequence: TGTGCCAGCAGGGGACAGGGGGCAGGGAAAAACATTCAGTACTTC.

The V gene is TRBV28, the J gene TRBJ2-1; the D gene could be TRBD1 or TRBD2 (5 bases each). The V gene's germline CDR1 is MDHEN and CDR2 SYDVKM. The ends were cut back, 3 bases at V and 6 bases at J, with 21 bases in the middle. CDR3 length equals 17 residues. CDR3 bases: TGTGCCAGCAGTTTGGGTCCGGGGACGCCCAGGATCAATGAGCAGTTCTTC. Protein product: CASSLGPGTPRINEQFF.

The chain is built from TRBV11-1 and TRBJ2-7; D may be TRBD1 (6 bases). The V end lost 5 bases, the J end lost 0 bases, and 17 bases lay between the germline ends. This CDR3 region has 16 residues. Germline V gives CDR1 SGHAT, CDR2 FQDESV (reference sequence). CDR3 in DNA: TGTGCCAGCAGCCGGGCGGACAGAAGTAGCTCCTACGAGCAGTACTTC. Amino acids: CASSRADRSSSYEQYF.

The CDR3 sequence: CASSLGGLGYGYTF. The CDR3 DNA follows: TGTGCCAGCAGCTTAGGCGGACTAGGCTATGGCTACACCTTC. The rearrangement links TRBV7-9 to TRBJ1-2; D remains unclear. The CDR3 sequence is 14 residues long. Germline assignment: CDR1 SEHNR and CDR2 FQNEAQ (reference sequence). Trimming shortened V by 1 base and J by 4 bases, and 10 bases separated the two germline ends. The whole variable domain, remainder taken from reference TRBV7-9 and TRBJ1-2, is DTGVSQNPRHKITKRGQNVTFRCDPISEHNRLYWYRQTLGQGPEFLTYFQNEAQLEKSRLLSDRFSAERPKGSFSTLEIQRTEQGDSAMYLCASSLGGLGYGYTFGSGTRLTVV.

The table lists this clone with a count of one. V usage is TRBV18 and J usage is TRBJ2-1; the D call may be TRBD1 or TRBD2 (5 bases each). The V gene's germline CDR1 is KGHSH and CDR2 LQKENI. The CDR3 runs to 15 residues. Trimming removed 4 bases from V and 4 bases from J, with 14 bases in between. As DNA, the CDR3 is TGTGCCAGCTCACTGCATCGGGGCGAATACAATGAGCAGTTCTTC. This codes for CASSLHRGEYNEQFF.

The chain combines TRBV14 with TRBJ2-7; 8 positions agree with TRBD1. The germline V gene has CDR1 SGHDN and CDR2 FVKESK. This CDR3 spans 14 amino acids. V trimming: 4 bases; J trimming: 10 bases; junction bases outside the gene matches: 12. CDR3 bases: TGTGCCAGCAGCCGACAGGGGACGGGGGTACCACAGTACTTC. It translates to CASSRQGTGVPQYF.

The rearrangement uses TRBV15 and TRBJ2-7; 8 positions agree with TRBD2. With 1 base clipped from V and 0 bases from J, the junction kept 5 bases outside the gene matches. The germline V gene has CDR1 LNHNV and CDR2 YYDKDF (reference sequence). The CDR3 length is 16 residues. CDR3 sequence reads: CATSRVRREGSYEQYF. The CDR3 DNA reads TGTGCCACCAGCAGAGTCCGTCGGGAGGGCTCCTACGAGCAGTACTTC.

J is TRBJ1-1 and V is TRBV28; TRBD1 matches at 9 bases. In germline, CDR1 is MDHEN, CDR2 SYDVKM. J lost 7 bases, V lost 6 bases, and 12 bases had no gene match. The length of the CDR3 is 15 residues. The CDR3 DNA is TGTGCCAGCAGCCGACCGGGACAGGGAGAGGGTGAAGCTTTCTTT. Translating it yields CASSRPGQGEGEAFF.

V and J are TRBV5-1 and TRBJ2-7; 8 bases align to TRBD2. Germline V gene sequence: CDR1 SGHRS, CDR2 YFSETQ. The trim removed 4 bases at V and 4 bases at J, leaving 7 bases unmatched. The CDR3 has 14 residues. CDR3 nucleotide sequence: TGCGCCAGCAGCCCCAGGCGGGAGGCGTACGAGCAGTACTTC. Translating gives CASSPRREAYEQYF.

This chain connects TRBV5-8 to TRBJ2-2; TRBD1 matches 9 bases. The CDR3 has 13 residues. Per the germline V gene, CDR1 is SGHTS and CDR2 is YDEGEE. V shed 3 bases, J shed 10 bases, and the junction held 4 bases outside the gene matches. The chain's CDR3 is CASSWGQGAELFF. The CDR3 DNA sequence: TGTGCCAGCAGCTGGGGACAGGGAGCGGAGCTGTTTTTT.

The rearrangement joins TRBV6-6 to TRBJ2-3; D unresolved. Germline-derived CDR1 and CDR2 are MNHNY and SVGAGI (reference sequence). This CDR3 has 11 residues. Trimming took 7 bases from V and 5 from J, leaving 7 bases between them. The CDR3 loop is CASTEQDTQYF. The CDR3 DNA sequence: TGTGCCAGCACCGAGCAAGATACGCAGTATTTT.

The gene calls are TRBV5-1 and TRBJ2-7, with 9 bases matching TRBD2. The CDR3 loop spans 16 amino acids. V dropped 4 bases and J dropped 5; count of bases not matched to a gene: 13. Germline V gene data show CDR1 as SGHRS and CDR2 as YFSETQ. For the CDR3, the DNA is TGCGCCAGCAGCCTGTCCCTGGCGGGAGGGCCCCACGAGCAGTACTTC. This translates into CASSLSLAGGPHEQYF.

This rearrangement joins TRBV28 to TRBJ2-5; a weak D match, TRBD1 (5 bases). Germline lookup yields CDR1 MDHEN and CDR2 SYDVKM. V lost 2 bases, J lost 1 base, and 20 bases lay in between. This CDR3 has 18 amino acids. The CDR3 nucleotides read TGTGCCAGCAGTTTAGCTTGGACAACGGAGTTACTCCAAGAGACCCAGTACTTC. This codes for CASSLAWTTELLQETQYF.